This T cell receptor beta chain was recorded in a study of cytotoxic CD8 clonotypes in ibrutinib-treated CLL (dated by TCRdb to 2020 to 2023). Describing the broader study: The cohort was composed of under 12 relapsed/refractory and roughly 14 treatment-naive patients; IGHV unmutated status was identified in around 17 patients. Responses were partial in roughly 25 patients and complete in 2; after median approximately 69 months follow-up, about 15 stayed in remission and some twelve progressed. Of the 90 or so participants in the trial, 25 to 30 had longitudinal samples available. An average of approximately 260,000 productive templates and 94,082 productive rearrangements was obtained per sample. Cryopreserved peripheral blood mononuclear cells were collected before treatment, at response, and at either disease progression or sustained remission. Patients were still on ibrutinib when every remission and progressive disease sample was collected. Samples at response were collected after a median of about 12 months of treatment, with a range of about 6 to 36 months. What the study reported, not specific to this receptor: An increase in clonality was observed at ibrutinib response, with clonality remaining stable during sustained remission and falling back toward baseline at progression. Lymph node repertoires were not examined, and the timing of sampling was not matched between patients in sustained remission and those whose disease progressed. Public clonotypes were rare and either contracted or stayed stable during treatment, and the rise in clonality at ibrutinib response reflected the expansion of private clonotypes. At baseline, clonality was higher than in age-matched healthy donors and showed a strong correlation with circulating CD8+ T-cell counts.

For TCR beta library preparation, 1.5 to 2 micrograms of genomic DNA was extracted from cryopreserved PBMCs. Longitudinal blood samples from CLL patients on ibrutinib monotherapy were analyzed using high-throughput TCR beta sequencing. The patients took part in an open-label, single-center phase 2 trial of ibrutinib monotherapy. Taken from cysteine to phenylalanine, the CDR3 has 15 residues. The entry retains the CDR3 DNA only, 45 bases that are in frame from base 1. At the junction V is shortened by 5 bases and J by 1 base, with 16 bases in between. CDR1 SGHDT and CDR2 YYEEEE are derived from the germline V gene. The goal of deep resolution MiSeq sequencing was a depth between 1 in 1 million and 1 in 200,000 T cells, and coverage averaged 10x per clonotype. The immunoSEQ hsTCRB Kit was used to generate the TCR beta libraries. The authors' pipeline ran thus. ImmunoSEQ Data Assistant and ImmunoSEQ Analyzer were used for data analysis, and V, D and J genes were assigned according to IMGT definitions. Clonality, with values ranging from 0 to 1, was calculated as one minus the normalized Shannon entropy of productive rearrangement frequencies. Only overrepresented clonotypes making up at least 0.05% of the repertoire of each patient were included in the public clonotype analysis. Repertoires from approximately 13 age-matched healthy donors in immuneACCESS were used as clonality controls. TCRdb provides this immuneACCESS table in a form limited to in-frame rearrangements. Some clones are lacking; in checked studies, under half of them reflect an unresolved V gene, and why the rest are absent is not known. V and J calls and clone size follow that table, whereas D and trimming were derived from the DNA. The sample table shows about 140,000 clones, and more than 70% are seen once. The ten most abundant clones make up about 7.4% of the sample.

A note on this clone: What antigen it recognizes has not been identified. The record has no base qualities; no much larger clone is one base away.

The starting material was PBMCs, obtained after 36 months of ibrutinib treatment. The source is a human donor with chronic lymphocytic leukemia. Recombination linked TRBV5-6 to TRBJ2-7; too little of a D gene remains to name it. The nucleotide sequence reads TGTGCCAGCAGTGCCAAGGGCTCCCTGTCCTACGAGCAGTACTTC. Its protein reads: CASSAKGSLSYEQYF.